This TCR beta chain was profiled in a study of T cell changes during pregnancy in multiple sclerosis. V was pared by 2 bases and J by 6 bases, with 7 bases between. Germline V gives CDR1 DFQATT, CDR2 SNEGSKA (reference sequence). The CDR3 length is 11 residues. Measured with immunoSEQ multiplex PCR; TCRdb has only the in-frame clones, and not every one. The repertoire includes about 93,000 clones, almost 95% of them detected once, and about 2% sits in the top ten. The chain uses TRBV20-1 and TRBJ1-2; D is perhaps TRBD1 (5 bases). Sample: peripheral blood, taken after pregnancy. The receptor was derived from a female donor with multiple sclerosis, enrolled in a pregnancy study. The CDR3 nucleotides are TGCAGTGCTAGACGGGGGGATGGCTACACCTTC. Translating it yields CSARRGDGYTF.